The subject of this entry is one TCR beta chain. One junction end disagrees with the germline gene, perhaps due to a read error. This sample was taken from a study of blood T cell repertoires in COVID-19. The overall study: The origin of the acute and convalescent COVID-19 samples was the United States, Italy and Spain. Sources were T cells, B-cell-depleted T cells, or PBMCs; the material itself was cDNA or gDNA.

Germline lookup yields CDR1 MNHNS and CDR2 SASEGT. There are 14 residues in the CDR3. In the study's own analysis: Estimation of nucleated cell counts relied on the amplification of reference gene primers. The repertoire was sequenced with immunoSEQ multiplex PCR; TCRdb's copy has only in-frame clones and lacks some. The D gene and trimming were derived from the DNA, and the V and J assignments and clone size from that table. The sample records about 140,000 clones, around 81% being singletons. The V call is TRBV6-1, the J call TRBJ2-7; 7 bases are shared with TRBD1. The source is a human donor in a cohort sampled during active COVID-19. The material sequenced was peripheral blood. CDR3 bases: TGTGCCAGCAGAGAAGGGGGCACCTCCTACGAGCAGTACTTC. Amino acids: CASREGGTSYEQYF.